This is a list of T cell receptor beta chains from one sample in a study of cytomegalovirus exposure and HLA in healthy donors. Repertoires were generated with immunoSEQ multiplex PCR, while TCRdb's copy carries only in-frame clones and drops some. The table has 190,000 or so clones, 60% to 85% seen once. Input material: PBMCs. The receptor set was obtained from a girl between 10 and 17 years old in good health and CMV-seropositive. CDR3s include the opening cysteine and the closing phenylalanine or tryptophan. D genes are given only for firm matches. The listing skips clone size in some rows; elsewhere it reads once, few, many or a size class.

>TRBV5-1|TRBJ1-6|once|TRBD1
CASSLSAGGNNSPLHF
TGCGCCAGCAGCTTGTCAGCAGGGGGGAATAATTCACCCCTCCACTTT
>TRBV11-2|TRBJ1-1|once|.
CASSIAQGNTEAFF
TGTGCCAGCAGCATCGCTCAGGGGAACACTGAAGCTTTCTTT
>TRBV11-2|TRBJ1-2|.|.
CASSSPKSNYGYTF
TGTGCCAGCAGCTCCCCCAAATCTAACTATGGCTACACCTTC
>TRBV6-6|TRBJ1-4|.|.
CASEGDHEKLFF
TGTGCCAGTGAGGGGGACCATGAAAAACTGTTTTTT
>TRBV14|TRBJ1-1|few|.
CASSQVVGANTEAFF
TGTGCCAGCAGCCAAGTTGTGGGGGCGAACACTGAAGCTTTCTTT
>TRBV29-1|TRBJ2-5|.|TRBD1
CSVKTGKGFEIVQETQYF
TGCAGCGTTAAGACAGGGAAGGGATTCGAGATAGTCCAAGAGACCCAGTACTTC
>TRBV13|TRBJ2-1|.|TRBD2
CASSSRLAYNEQFF
TGTGCCAGCAGCTCCCGACTAGCTTACAATGAGCAGTTCTTC
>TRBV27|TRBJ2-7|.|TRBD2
CASSLSSSGGIYEQYF
TGTGCCAGCAGTTTATCAAGTAGCGGGGGGATCTACGAGCAGTACTTC
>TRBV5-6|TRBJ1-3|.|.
CASSRANTIYF
TGTGCCAGCAGCCGAGCAAACACCATATATTTT
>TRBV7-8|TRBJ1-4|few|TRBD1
CASSPWTGNEKLFF
TGTGCCAGCAGCCCGTGGACAGGGAATGAAAAACTGTTTTTT
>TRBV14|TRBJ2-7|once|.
CASSRAGDYEQYF
TGTGCCAGCAGCCGGGCAGGGGACTACGAGCAGTACTTC
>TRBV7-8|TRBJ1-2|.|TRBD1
CASSLRTGANYGYTF
TGTGCCAGCAGCTTACGGACAGGGGCTAACTATGGCTACACCTTC
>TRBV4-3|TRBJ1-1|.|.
CASSQDSGWNTEAFF
TGCGCCAGCAGCCAAGATAGCGGATGGAACACTGAAGCTTTCTTT
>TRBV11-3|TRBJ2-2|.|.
CASSYTGPGELFF
TGTGCCAGCAGCTACACAGGTCCCGGGGAGCTGTTTTTT
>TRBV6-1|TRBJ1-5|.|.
CASSDTGFQPQHF
TGTGCCAGCAGTGATACGGGATTTCAGCCCCAGCATTTT
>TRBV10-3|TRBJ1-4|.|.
CAISEGGNYEKLFF
TGTGCCATCAGTGAGGGCGGGAACTATGAAAAACTGTTTTTT
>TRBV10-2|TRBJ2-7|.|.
CASGRTGDEQYF
TGCGCCAGCGGGAGGACAGGCGACGAGCAGTACTTC
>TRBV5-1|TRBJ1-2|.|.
CASSWGDANYGYTF
TGCGCCAGCAGTTGGGGGGATGCTAACTATGGCTACACCTTC
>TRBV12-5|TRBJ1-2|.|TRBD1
CASGFRDRGPNYGYTF
TGTGCTAGTGGTTTCCGGGACAGGGGACCCAACTATGGCTACACCTTC
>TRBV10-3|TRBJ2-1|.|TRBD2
CAIRGTSLNEQFF
TGTGCCATCAGAGGGACTAGCCTGAATGAGCAGTTCTTC
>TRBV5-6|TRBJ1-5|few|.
CASSIPRGARDQPQHF
TGTGCCAGCAGCATCCCCCGGGGGGCGCGGGATCAGCCCCAGCATTTT
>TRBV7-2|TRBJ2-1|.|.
CASSWQVSSYNEQFF
TGTGCCAGCAGCTGGCAGGTTAGCTCCTACAATGAGCAGTTCTTC
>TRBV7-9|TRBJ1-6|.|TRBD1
CASSGQGENSPLHF
TGTGCCAGCAGCGGACAGGGAGAGAATTCACCCCTCCACTTT
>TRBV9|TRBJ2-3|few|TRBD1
CASSARQGVVDTQYF
TGTGCCAGCAGCGCCCGACAGGGGGTAGTAGATACGCAGTATTTT
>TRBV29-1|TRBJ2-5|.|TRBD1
CSVRSTGTETQYF
TGCAGCGTTCGTTCGACAGGGACGGAGACCCAGTACTTC
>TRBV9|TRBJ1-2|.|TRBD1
CASSAGTGNGYTF
TGTGCCAGCAGTGCCGGGACAGGGAATGGCTACACCTTC
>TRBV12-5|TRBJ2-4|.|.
CASGSPGTRAKNIQYF
TGTGCTAGTGGGTCACCCGGGACAAGAGCCAAAAACATTCAGTACTTC
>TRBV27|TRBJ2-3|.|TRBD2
CASRERGVTPDTQYF
TGTGCCAGCAGGGAGCGGGGGGTAACCCCAGATACGCAGTATTTT
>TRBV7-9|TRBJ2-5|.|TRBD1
CASSPQGAPQETQYF
TGTGCCAGCAGCCCCCAGGGGGCCCCTCAAGAGACCCAGTACTTC
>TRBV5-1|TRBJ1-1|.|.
CASSLAGYGGGTEAFF
TGCGCCAGCAGCTTGGCCGGGTACGGGGGGGGCACTGAAGCTTTCTTT
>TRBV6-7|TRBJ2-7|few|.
CASSYSAAGDEQYF
TGTGCCAGCAGTTACTCCGCCGCTGGAGACGAGCAGTACTTC
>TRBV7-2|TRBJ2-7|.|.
CASSSLSVGYYEQYF
TGTGCCAGCAGCTCCCTGTCGGTGGGCTATTACGAGCAGTACTTC
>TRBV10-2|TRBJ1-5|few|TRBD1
CASRQGAGQPQHF
TGCGCCAGCAGGCAGGGGGCTGGTCAGCCCCAGCATTTT
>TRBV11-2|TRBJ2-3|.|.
CASSPGYTDTQYF
TGTGCCAGCAGCCCCGGGTACACAGATACGCAGTATTTT
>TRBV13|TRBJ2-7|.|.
CASSLGGQAGREQYF
TGTGCCAGCAGCTTAGGGGGACAGGCCGGGAGGGAGCAGTACTTC
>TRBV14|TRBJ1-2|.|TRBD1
CASSHGQGSYGYTF
TGTGCCAGCAGCCACGGACAGGGAAGTTATGGCTACACCTTC
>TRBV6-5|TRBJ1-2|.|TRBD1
CASSRDRGDSYTF
TGTGCCAGCAGCCGGGACAGGGGTGATAGCTACACCTTC
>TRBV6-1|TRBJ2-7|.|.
CASSEATYEQYF
TGTGCCAGCAGTGAGGCAACCTACGAGCAGTACTTC
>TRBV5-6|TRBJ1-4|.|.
CASSARTEAREKLFF
TGTGCCAGCAGCGCCCGGACGGAGGCCAGGGAAAAACTGTTTTTT
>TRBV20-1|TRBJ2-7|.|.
CSARGGYEQYF
TGCAGTGCTAGGGGGGGCTACGAGCAGTACTTC
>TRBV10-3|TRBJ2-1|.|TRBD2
CAISEASGGRNNEQFF
TGTGCCATCAGTGAAGCGAGCGGGGGGCGTAACAATGAGCAGTTCTTC
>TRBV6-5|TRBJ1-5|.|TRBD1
CASGTGSNQPQHF
TGTGCCAGCGGGACAGGGAGCAATCAGCCCCAGCATTTT
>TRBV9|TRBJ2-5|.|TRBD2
CASSVGFGSGGASETQYF
TGTGCCAGCAGCGTAGGGTTTGGTAGCGGGGGGGCATCAGAGACCCAGTACTTC
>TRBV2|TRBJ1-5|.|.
CASQGYLGQPQHF
TGTGCCAGCCAGGGTTACCTGGGCCAGCCCCAGCATTTT
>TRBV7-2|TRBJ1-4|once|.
CASSFRVNDEKLFF
TGTGCCAGCAGCTTTCGAGTCAATGATGAAAAACTGTTTTTT
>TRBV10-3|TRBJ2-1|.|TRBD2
CAIRPSGGAGYNEQFF
TGTGCCATCAGGCCTAGCGGGGGGGCTGGATACAATGAGCAGTTCTTC
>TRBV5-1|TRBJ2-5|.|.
CASTPGNVRETQYF
TGCGCCAGCACACCCGGGAACGTAAGAGAGACCCAGTACTTC
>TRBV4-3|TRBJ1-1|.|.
CASSQGRDTEAFF
TGCGCCAGCAGCCAAGGCAGGGACACTGAAGCTTTCTTT
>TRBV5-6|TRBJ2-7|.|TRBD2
CASSLGLADYEQYF
TGTGCCAGCAGCCTTGGACTAGCGGACTACGAGCAGTACTTC
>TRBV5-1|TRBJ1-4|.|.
CATSLGQATNEKLFF
TGCGCCACCTCCTTGGGGCAAGCAACTAATGAAAAACTGTTTTTT